Shown below are 14 T cell receptor beta chains from a single sample sequenced in a study of cytomegalovirus exposure and HLA in healthy donors. The PCR ran on 60 Vbeta and 13 Jbeta primers. Profiling relied on immunoSEQ multiplex PCR, and the TCRdb table lists in-frame clones only, not all of them. This table has about 130,000 clones, around 80% appearing once. Sequencing input: PBMCs. These receptors were collected from a woman aged 25 to 39 in good health and CMV-seronegative.

Only one count was recorded for this clone. V is TRBV2 and J is TRBJ2-5; 7 bases are shared with TRBD1. From germline, CDR1 is SNHLY and CDR2 FYNNEI. This CDR3 has 14 residues. V lost 5 bases and J lost 2; bases outside the gene matches: 5. The CDR3 nucleotides read TGTGCCAGCAGTACGGGGACAGCACAAGAGACCCAGTACTTC. Translating gives CASSTGTAQETQYF.

This clone appeared a few times. The chain has TRBV11-2 and TRBJ2-1, with 9 bases fitting TRBD2. V was pared by 5 bases and J by 4 bases, with 9 bases of the junction left unmatched. The CDR3 is 16 residues long. Germline V gene data show CDR1 as SGHAT and CDR2 as FQNNGV. The CDR3 DNA reads TGTGCCAGCAGCCCTCTGACTAGCGGCATGTACAATGAGCAGTTCTTC. This translates into CASSPLTSGMYNEQFF. Drawing the rest from reference TRBV11-2 and TRBJ2-1, the complete variable domain is EAGVAQSPRYKIIEKRQSVAFWCNPISGHATLYWYQQILGQGPKLLIQFQNNGVVDDSQLPKDRFSAERLKGVDSTLKIQPAKLEDSAVYLCASSPLTSGMYNEQFFGPGTRLTVL.

The J gene is TRBJ1-5, the V gene TRBV30, with 7 bases aligning to TRBD1. CDR1 is GTSNPN and CDR2 is SVGIG in the germline V gene (reference sequence). V shed 5 bases and J 0 bases; nucleotides not matched to a gene: 4. This CDR3 is 14 amino acids long. CDR3 in DNA: TGTGCCTGGGGGACAGCTAATAGCAATCAGCCCCAGCATTTT. Protein: CAWGTANSNQPQHF. Combining the CDR3 with reference TRBV30 and TRBJ1-5 gives the whole variable domain SQTIHQWPATLVQPVGSPLSLECTVEGTSNPNLYWYRQAAGRGLQLLFYSVGIGQISSEVPQNLSASRPQDRQFILSSKKLLLSDSGFYLCAWGTANSNQPQHFGDGTRLSIL.

This chain connects TRBV5-1 to TRBJ1-5; weak D call: TRBD1 (6 bases). Germline-derived CDR1 and CDR2 are SGHRS and YFSETQ. V was cut by 0 bases and J by 8 bases, with 15 bases left in between. The CDR3 length is 15 residues. In DNA form, the CDR3 reads TGCGCCAGCAGCTTGGACTTGGGGGCAGGGGAGCCCCAGCATTTT. Residues: CASSLDLGAGEPQHF.

In this sample, this clone turned up a few times. The chain combines TRBV9 with TRBJ2-7, with 8 bases that match TRBD2. The CDR3 is 15 residues long. Trimming cost V 3 bases and J 1 base; bases outside gene matches: 6. Germline CDR1 is SGDLS and CDR2 is YYNGEE. The CDR3 DNA reads TGTGCCAGCAGCGCGGGAGGGGGAGGATCCTACGAGCAGTACTTC. It codes for CASSAGGGGSYEQYF.

This sequence joins TRBV5-5 and TRBJ2-5, with 11 bases that match TRBD2. The ends lost 7 bases at V and 5 bases at J; junction bases unmatched: 10. The CDR3 runs to 15 residues. Germline CDR1 reads SGHKS; CDR2 reads YYEKEE (reference sequence). DNA for the CDR3: TGTGCCAGCGGGGACACTAGCGGGAGTCGGGAGACCCAGTACTTC. Translating gives CASGDTSGSRETQYF.

The V and J genes are TRBV6-5 and TRBJ2-7; 7 bases agree with TRBD1. Trimming took 2 bases from V and 3 from J; bases not matched to a gene: 7. Germline CDR1 and CDR2: MNHEY and SVGAGI. The CDR3 length is 15 residues. The CDR3 is CASSYRQGGNYEQYF. CDR3 nucleotides: TGTGCCAGCAGTTACCGACAGGGTGGAAACTACGAGCAGTACTTC.

In its sample, this clone was seen once. V is TRBV19 and J is TRBJ2-1; perhaps TRBD1 as D (6 bases). Germline V gene sequence: CDR1 LNHDA, CDR2 SQIVND (reference sequence). V was shortened by 3 bases and J by 4 bases, with 13 bases between the two germline ends. This CDR3 region has 15 residues. As DNA, the CDR3 is TGTGCCAGTAGTATCTTGGGGACAACTTACAATGAGCAGTTCTTC. Amino acid sequence: CASSILGTTYNEQFF.

J is TRBJ1-2 and V is TRBV19; D perhaps matches TRBD1 (6 bases). Germline V gene sequence: CDR1 LNHDA, CDR2 SQIVND (reference sequence). V lost 7 bases to trimming and J lost 6 bases, with 15 bases between them. The CDR3 runs 13 residues. The DNA of the CDR3 is TGTGCCAGTACTCCAGGGGCAGGGGATGGCTACACCTTC. As protein: CASTPGAGDGYTF. Complete variable domain (other parts from reference TRBV19 and TRBJ1-2): DGGITQSPKYLFRKEGQNVTLSCEQNLNHDAMYWYRQDPGQGLRLIYYSQIVNDFQKGDIAEGYSVSREKKESFPLTVTSAQKNPTAFYLCASTPGAGDGYTFGSGTRLTVV.

Turning to this clone: Additional DNA sequences in this sample encode the identical CDR3. The chain uses TRBV19 and TRBJ2-7, with D possibly TRBD1 on 6 matching bases. CDR3 length equals 14 residues. The germline gives CDR1 LNHDA, CDR2 SQIVND (reference sequence). V gave up 3 bases and J gave up 0 bases, with 9 bases separating them. This CDR3 reads CASSIETGSYEQYF. CDR3 sequence (DNA): TGTGCCAGTAGTATCGAGACAGGCTCCTACGAGCAGTACTTC.

The CDR3 DNA is TGTGCCAGCATAGACCAGGGTATCGCTGAAGCTTTCTTT. This translates into CASIDQGIAEAFF. The chain combines TRBV6-1 with TRBJ1-1, with TRBD1 as a possible D gene (5 bases). V shed 7 bases and J shed 6 bases, with 15 bases lying between them. Germline lookup yields CDR1 MNHNS and CDR2 SASEGT. There are 13 residues in the CDR3.

This chain's CDR3 is CASSLAPRGNTGELFF. The CDR3 DNA reads as TGTGCCAGCAGCTTAGCGCCCAGGGGGAACACCGGGGAGCTGTTTTTT. The V call is TRBV7-8, the J call TRBJ2-2; maybe TRBD1 (6 bases). There are 16 residues in the CDR3. Trimming took off 0 bases at V and 1 base at J, with 9 bases between the two ends. The germline V gene has CDR1 SGHVS and CDR2 FQNEAQ. The full variable domain, rest sourced from reference TRBV7-8 and TRBJ2-2, is GAGVSQSPRYKVAKRGQDVALRCDPISGHVSLFWYQQALGQGPEFLTYFQNEAQLDKSGLPSDRFFAERPEGSVSTLKIQRTQQEDSAVYLCASSLAPRGNTGELFFGEGSRLTVL.

The CDR3 region is CASSMPLAGYYGYTF. The CDR3 DNA is TGTGCCAGTAGTATGCCCCTCGCGGGGTACTATGGCTACACCTTC. The V gene is TRBV19, the J gene TRBJ1-2; D not resolved. This CDR3 has 15 residues. The V and J ends lost 3 bases and 3 bases respectively, with 14 bases between them. Germline V lookup: CDR1 LNHDA, CDR2 SQIVND (reference sequence).

The gene calls are TRBV5-1 and TRBJ2-3; 8 bases match TRBD2. Germline assignment: CDR1 SGHRS and CDR2 YFSETQ. CDR3 size: 14 residues. V was pared by 5 bases and J by 4 bases, with 6 bases of the junction left unmatched. Here the CDR3 reads CASRTGLVADTQYF. The CDR3 nucleotides are TGCGCCAGCAGGACGGGACTAGTGGCAGATACGCAGTATTTT.